This passage covers 13 T cell receptor beta chains from one sample sequenced in a study of T cells in Graves' hyperthyroidism and ophthalmopathy. From RNA transcripts, TCR beta CDR3 regions were amplified. Carried out on the TCR CDR3, a first-round RT-PCR used the HTBI primer set. TCRdb fed the multiplex PCR reads into MiXCR, producing one record per CDR3 protein. The sample lists around 300,000 distinct CDR3 sequences, roughly an eighth seen once, with roughly 33% in the top ten. Sequenced input: blood. These TCRs come from a woman between 40 and 50 years old with Graves' ophthalmopathy.

This clonotype was seen ten or more times. This rearrangement joins TRBV7-2 to TRBJ2-7, with TRBD2 matching over 13 bases. The CDR3 contains 15 residues. Germline trimming cut 4 bases from V and 3 bases from J; bases unmatched to any gene: 3. Germline V gene lookup returns CDR1 SGHTA and CDR2 FQGNSA. The CDR3 DNA reads TGTGCCAGCAGCTCGAGGACTAGCGGGGGCTACGAGCAGTACTTC. It yields the protein CASSSRTSGGYEQYF.

This clonotype has ten or more counts. V and J are TRBV2 and TRBJ2-3, with TRBD2 identical over 8 bases. From germline, CDR1 is SNHLY and CDR2 FYNNEI. The length of the CDR3 is 15 residues. V lost 4 bases, J lost 0 bases, and 3 bases stayed unmatched. The CDR3 protein is CASSAASGSTDTQYF. The CDR3 DNA reads TGTGCCAGCAGTGCGGCTAGCGGGAGCACAGATACGCAGTATTTT.

The gene calls are TRBV5-6 and TRBJ2-3; D is possibly TRBD1 or TRBD2 (6 bases each). V lost 4 bases and J 7 bases, leaving 13 bases between the germline ends. This CDR3 spans 13 amino acids. Germline V gene data show CDR1 as SGHDT and CDR2 as YYEEEE. The CDR3 bases are TGTGCCAGCAGCGGGGTAGGGGGGTATACGCAGTATTTT. As protein: CASSGVGGYTQYF. Looking up the rest from reference TRBV5-6 and TRBJ2-3 gives the full variable domain: DAGVTQSPTHLIKTRGQQVTLRCSPKSGHDTVSWYQQALGQGPQFIFQYYEEEERQRGNFPDRFSGHQFPNYSSELNVNALLLGDSALYLCASSGVGGYTQYFGPGTRLTVL.

The gene calls are TRBV6-1 and TRBJ2-5; D gene unclear. Germline CDR1 and CDR2: MNHNS and SASEGT. The CDR3 totals 13 residues. Trimming removed 6 bases from V and 1 base from J, with 9 bases in between. The CDR3 loop reads CASRIHGQETQYF. CDR3 nucleotides: TGTGCCAGCAGAATACACGGCCAAGAGACCCAGTACTTC.

This chain uses TRBV5-5 with TRBJ2-2; the D call may be TRBD1 or TRBD2 (5 bases each). Germline-derived CDR1 and CDR2 are SGHKS and YYEKEE (reference sequence). V was clipped by 5 bases and J by 13 bases, with 21 bases between them. This CDR3 region has 14 residues. In DNA, the CDR3 is TGTGCCAGCAGTACCGGGACGGGCACGGTTCGGCTGTTTTTT. Translated: CASSTGTGTVRLFF.

In this sample, this clonotype turned up many times. The rearrangement uses TRBV9 and TRBJ2-1; tentatively, D is TRBD2 (6 bases). Trimming shortened V by 3 bases and J by 8 bases, and 21 bases separated the two germline ends. Germline CDR1 reads SGDLS; CDR2 reads YYNGEE. The CDR3 has 16 amino acids. The CDR3 coding sequence is TGTGCCAGCAGCGCGGGAGAGGATCAGGTTCGGGATGAGCAGTTCTTC. Protein sequence: CASSAGEDQVRDEQFF. The variable domain in full, with the rest retrieved from reference TRBV9 and TRBJ2-1, is DSGVTQTPKHLITATGQRVTLRCSPRSGDLSVYWYQQSLDQGLQFLIQYYNGEERAKGNILERFSAQQFPDLHSELNLSSLELGDSALYFCASSAGEDQVRDEQFFGPGTRLTVL.

This clonotype showed up many times. This sequence joins TRBV12-3 or TRBV12-4 and TRBJ2-7; 8 positions agree with TRBD1. V lost 1 base to trimming and J lost 5 bases; unmatched junction nucleotides: 4. This CDR3 spans 14 amino acids. The CDR3 DNA reads TGTGCCAGCAGTTTAGAAGACAGGGGCCACGAGCAGTACTTC. Amino acid sequence: CASSLEDRGHEQYF.

The table lists this clonotype with many counts. The rearrangement uses TRBV5-1 and TRBJ1-5; tentatively, D is TRBD1 (6 bases). This CDR3 is built from 16 residues. Trimming removed 4 bases at V and 0 bases at J, with 14 bases between. Germline V gene lookup returns CDR1 SGHRS and CDR2 YFSETQ. Here the CDR3 reads CASSPGQYYSNQPQHF. In DNA form, the CDR3 reads TGCGCCAGCAGCCCCGGACAGTACTATAGCAATCAGCCCCAGCATTTT.

This clonotype was seen ten or more times. This chain connects TRBV9 to TRBJ2-1, with D maybe TRBD2 (5 bases). The CDR3 extends over 13 amino acids. Trimming took 2 bases from V and 10 from J, leaving 13 bases between them. Per germline, CDR1 SGDLS and CDR2 YYNGEE. The CDR3 DNA sequence: TGTGCCAGCAGCGTCCCCCCTAGCACCGAGCAGTTCTTC. It yields the protein CASSVPPSTEQFF. The variable domain in full, completed from reference TRBV9 and TRBJ2-1, reads DSGVTQTPKHLITATGQRVTLRCSPRSGDLSVYWYQQSLDQGLQFLIQYYNGEERAKGNILERFSAQQFPDLHSELNLSSLELGDSALYFCASSVPPSTEQFFGPGTRLTVL.

The chain recombines TRBV20-1 with TRBJ1-2, with 12 nucleotides matching TRBD1. Germline V gives CDR1 DFQATT, CDR2 SNEGSKA (reference sequence). This CDR3 contains 18 residues. J was trimmed by 7 bases and V by 0 bases; bases with no gene match: 15. The CDR3 loop is CSARDRGQGARVPRGYTF. CDR3 coding DNA: TGCAGTGCTAGAGATAGGGGACAGGGGGCTCGGGTTCCCCGTGGCTACACCTTC.

This clonotype was seen at least ten times. The chain recombines TRBV15 with TRBJ1-3; no definite D call. CDR1 LNHNV and CDR2 YYDKDF come from the germline V gene (reference sequence). The CDR3 consists of 15 residues. Trimming left V 2 bases short and J 1 base short, with 9 bases between. CDR3 region: CATSRLSASGNTIYF. The CDR3 DNA sequence: TGTGCCACCAGCAGACTAAGCGCGTCTGGAAACACCATATATTTT.

This clonotype showed up many times. This rearrangement joins TRBV28 to TRBJ2-5; 8 bases align to TRBD1. With V trimmed by 3 bases and J by 1 base, 16 bases remained unmatched. CDR1 and CDR2 from the germline V gene are MDHEN and SYDVKM. The CDR3 runs to 19 residues. CDR3 in amino acids: CASSFSPGGPEELQETQYF. As DNA, the CDR3 is TGTGCCAGCAGTTTTAGTCCAGGGGGCCCAGAGGAACTCCAAGAGACCCAGTACTTC.

This clonotype was counted at least ten times. The chain employs TRBV7-9 and TRBJ2-5; 7 nucleotides match TRBD2. V shed 5 bases, J shed 5 bases, and the junction held 11 bases outside the gene matches. Germline V CDR1 and CDR2: SEHNR, FQNEAQ (reference sequence). The CDR3 loop spans 15 amino acids. The CDR3 sequence: CASSPWTRGRETQYF. CDR3 coding DNA: TGTGCCAGCAGCCCGTGGACTAGAGGAAGGGAGACCCAGTACTTC.